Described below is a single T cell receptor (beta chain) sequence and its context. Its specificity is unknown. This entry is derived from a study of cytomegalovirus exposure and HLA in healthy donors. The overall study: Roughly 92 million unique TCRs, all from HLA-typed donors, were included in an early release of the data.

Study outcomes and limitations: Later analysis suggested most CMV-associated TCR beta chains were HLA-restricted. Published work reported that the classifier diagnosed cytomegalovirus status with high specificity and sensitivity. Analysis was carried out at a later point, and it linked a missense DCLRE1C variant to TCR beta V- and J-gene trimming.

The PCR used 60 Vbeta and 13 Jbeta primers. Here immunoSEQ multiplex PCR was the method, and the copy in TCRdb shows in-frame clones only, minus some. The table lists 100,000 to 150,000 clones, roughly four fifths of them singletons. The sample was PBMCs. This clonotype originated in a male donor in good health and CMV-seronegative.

DNA for the CDR3: TGTGCCAGCAGCTTAACCGGGTCCCCGGCTGTCGAGCAGTACTTC. This gives the protein CASSLTGSPAVEQYF. The rearrangement links TRBV11-1 to TRBJ2-7; the D is unclear. Germline V gene lookup returns CDR1 SGHAT and CDR2 FQDESV (reference sequence). Between the trimmed V and J ends, which lost 2 bases and 6 bases, there was a span of 17 bases. The CDR3 sequence is 15 residues long. Looking up the rest from reference TRBV11-1 and TRBJ2-7 gives the full variable domain: EAEVAQSPRYKITEKSQAVAFWCDPISGHATLYWYRQILGQGPELLVQFQDESVVDDSQLPKDRFSAERLKGVDSTLKIQPAELGDSAMYLCASSLTGSPAVEQYFGPGTRLTVT.